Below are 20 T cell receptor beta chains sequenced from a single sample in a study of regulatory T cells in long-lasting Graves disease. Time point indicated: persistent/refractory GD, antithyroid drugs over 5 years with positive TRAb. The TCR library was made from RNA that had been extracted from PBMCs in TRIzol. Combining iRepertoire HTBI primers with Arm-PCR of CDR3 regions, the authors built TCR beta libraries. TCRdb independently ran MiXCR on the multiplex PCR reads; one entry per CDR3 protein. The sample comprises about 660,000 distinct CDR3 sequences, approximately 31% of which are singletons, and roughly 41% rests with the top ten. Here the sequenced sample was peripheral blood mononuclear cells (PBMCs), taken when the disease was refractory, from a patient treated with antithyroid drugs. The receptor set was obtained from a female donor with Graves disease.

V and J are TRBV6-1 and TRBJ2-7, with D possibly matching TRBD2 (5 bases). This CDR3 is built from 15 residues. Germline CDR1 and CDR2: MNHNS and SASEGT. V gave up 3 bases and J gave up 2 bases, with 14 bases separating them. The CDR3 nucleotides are TGTGCCAGCAGTGATCCTCAGAGAGGGACCTACGAGCAGTACTTC. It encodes CASSDPQRGTYEQYF.

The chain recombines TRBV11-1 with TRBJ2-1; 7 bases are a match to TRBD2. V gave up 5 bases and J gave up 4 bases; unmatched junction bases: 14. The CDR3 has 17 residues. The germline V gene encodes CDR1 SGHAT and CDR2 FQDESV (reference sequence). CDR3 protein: CASSAQGGSRVYNEQFF. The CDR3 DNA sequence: TGTGCCAGCAGCGCCCAGGGAGGGAGCAGGGTGTACAATGAGCAGTTCTTC.

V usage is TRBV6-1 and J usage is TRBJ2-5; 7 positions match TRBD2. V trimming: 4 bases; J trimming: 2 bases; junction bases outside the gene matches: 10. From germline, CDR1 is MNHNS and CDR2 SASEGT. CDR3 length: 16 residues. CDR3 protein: CASSGRPRGLQETQYF. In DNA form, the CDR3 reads TGTGCCAGCAGTGGCCGCCCGCGGGGGTTGCAAGAGACCCAGTACTTC.

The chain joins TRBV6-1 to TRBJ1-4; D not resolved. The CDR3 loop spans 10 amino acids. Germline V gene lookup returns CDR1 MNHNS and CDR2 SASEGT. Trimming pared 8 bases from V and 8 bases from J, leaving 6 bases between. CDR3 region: CASCGEKLFF. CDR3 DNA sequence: TGTGCCAGCTGCGGGGAAAAACTGTTTTTT.

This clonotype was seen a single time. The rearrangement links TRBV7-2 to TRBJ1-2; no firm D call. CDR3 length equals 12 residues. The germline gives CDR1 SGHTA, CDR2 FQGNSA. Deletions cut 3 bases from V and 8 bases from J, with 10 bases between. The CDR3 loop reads CASSFGLQGYTF. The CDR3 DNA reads TGTGCCAGCAGCTTCGGGCTTCAAGGCTACACCTTC.

CDR3 nucleotides: TGCGCCAGCAGCTTGGAAGGGTGGGACACTGAAGCTTTCTTT. It translates to CASSLEGWDTEAFF. This chain connects TRBV5-1 to TRBJ1-1; D uncertain. This CDR3 comprises 14 residues. V was cut by 0 bases and J by 3 bases, with 9 bases left in between. CDR1 is SGHRS, CDR2 YFSETQ, per germline. The complete variable domain, with remaining parts taken from reference TRBV5-1 and TRBJ1-1, reads KAGVTQTPRYLIKTRGQQVTLSCSPISGHRSVSWYQQTPGQGLQFLFEYFSETQRNKGNFPGRFSGRQFSNSRSEMNVSTLELGDSALYLCASSLEGWDTEAFFGQGTRLTVV.

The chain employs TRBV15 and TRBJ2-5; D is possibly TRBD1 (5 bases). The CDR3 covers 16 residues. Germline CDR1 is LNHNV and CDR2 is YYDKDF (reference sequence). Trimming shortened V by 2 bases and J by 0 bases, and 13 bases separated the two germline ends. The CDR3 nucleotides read TGTGCCACCAGCAGAAAGACAGATGAGTACCAAGAGACCCAGTACTTC. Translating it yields CATSRKTDEYQETQYF.

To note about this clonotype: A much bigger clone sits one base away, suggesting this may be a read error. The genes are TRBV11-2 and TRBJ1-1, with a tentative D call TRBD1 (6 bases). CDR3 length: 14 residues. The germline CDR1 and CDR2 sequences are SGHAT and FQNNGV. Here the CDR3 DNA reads TGTGTCAGCAGCTTGGCGTGGAGGGGGACTGAAGCTTTCTTT. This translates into CVSSLAWRGTEAFF.

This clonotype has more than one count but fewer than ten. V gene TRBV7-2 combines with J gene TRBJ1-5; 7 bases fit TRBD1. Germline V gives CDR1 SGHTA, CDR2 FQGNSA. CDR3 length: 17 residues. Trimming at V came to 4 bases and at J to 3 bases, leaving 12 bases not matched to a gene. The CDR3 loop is CASSYGVGGGTNQPQHF. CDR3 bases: TGTGCCAGCAGCTACGGAGTTGGAGGGGGCACCAATCAGCCCCAGCATTTT.

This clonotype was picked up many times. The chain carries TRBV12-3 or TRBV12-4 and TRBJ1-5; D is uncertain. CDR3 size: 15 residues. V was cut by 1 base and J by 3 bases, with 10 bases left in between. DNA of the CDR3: TGTGCCAGCAGTTTAGGGGCGGAGGTCAATCAGCCCCAGCATTTT. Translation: CASSLGAEVNQPQHF.

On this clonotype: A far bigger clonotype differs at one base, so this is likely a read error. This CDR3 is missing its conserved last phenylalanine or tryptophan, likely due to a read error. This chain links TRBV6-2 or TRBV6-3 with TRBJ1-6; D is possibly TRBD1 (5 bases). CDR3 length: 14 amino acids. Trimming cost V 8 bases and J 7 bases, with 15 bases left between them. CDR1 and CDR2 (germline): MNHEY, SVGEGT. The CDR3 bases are TGTGCCAGCTTCACTCCCAGGGAAAATTCACCCCTCCACCTT. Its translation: CASFTPRENSPLHL.

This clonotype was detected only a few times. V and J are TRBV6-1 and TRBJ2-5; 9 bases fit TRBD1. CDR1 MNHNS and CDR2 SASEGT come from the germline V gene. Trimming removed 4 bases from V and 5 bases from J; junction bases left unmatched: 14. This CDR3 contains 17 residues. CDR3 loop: CASSVGLQGAMRETQYF. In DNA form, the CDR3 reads TGTGCCAGCAGTGTTGGTCTACAGGGGGCAATGAGGGAGACCCAGTACTTC.

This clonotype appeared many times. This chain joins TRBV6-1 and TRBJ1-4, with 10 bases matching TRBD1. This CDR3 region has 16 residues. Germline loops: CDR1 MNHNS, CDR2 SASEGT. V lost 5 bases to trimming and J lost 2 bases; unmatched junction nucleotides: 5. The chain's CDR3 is CASSTTGGSTNEKLFF. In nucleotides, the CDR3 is TGTGCCAGCAGTACGACAGGGGGCTCGACTAATGAAAAACTGTTTTTT.

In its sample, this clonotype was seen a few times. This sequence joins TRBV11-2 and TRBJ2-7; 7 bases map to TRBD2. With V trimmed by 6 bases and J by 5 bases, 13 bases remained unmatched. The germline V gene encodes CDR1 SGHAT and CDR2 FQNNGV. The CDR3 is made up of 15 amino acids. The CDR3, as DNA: TGTGCCAGCAGACACCCTCGGGCGGGAGTGCACGAGCAGTACTTC. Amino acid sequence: CASRHPRAGVHEQYF. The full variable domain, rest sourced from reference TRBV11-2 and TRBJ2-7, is EAGVAQSPRYKIIEKRQSVAFWCNPISGHATLYWYQQILGQGPKLLIQFQNNGVVDDSQLPKDRFSAERLKGVDSTLKIQPAKLEDSAVYLCASRHPRAGVHEQYFGPGTRLTVT.

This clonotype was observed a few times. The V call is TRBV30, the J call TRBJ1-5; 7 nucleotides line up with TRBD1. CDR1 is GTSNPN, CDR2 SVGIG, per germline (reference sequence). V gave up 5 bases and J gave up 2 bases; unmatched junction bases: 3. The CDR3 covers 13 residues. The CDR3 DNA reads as TGTGCCTGGGCCGGACAGGGCAATCAGCCCCAGCATTTT. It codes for CAWAGQGNQPQHF.

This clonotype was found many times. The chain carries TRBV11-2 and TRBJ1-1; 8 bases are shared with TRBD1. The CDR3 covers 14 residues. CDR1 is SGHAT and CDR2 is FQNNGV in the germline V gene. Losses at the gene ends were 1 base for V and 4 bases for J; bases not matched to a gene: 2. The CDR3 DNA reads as TGTGCCAGCAGCTTAGGACAGGGGTTCACTGAAGCTTTCTTT. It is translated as CASSLGQGFTEAFF.

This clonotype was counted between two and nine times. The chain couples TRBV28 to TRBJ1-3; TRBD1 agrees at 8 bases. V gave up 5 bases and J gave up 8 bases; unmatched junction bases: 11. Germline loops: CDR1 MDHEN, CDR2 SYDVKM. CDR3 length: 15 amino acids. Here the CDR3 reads CASSIRGTGRHTIYF. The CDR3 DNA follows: TGTGCCAGCAGTATAAGGGGGACAGGTCGACACACCATATATTTT.

The CDR3 here is CAISEQTGGDSPLHF. In nucleotides, the CDR3 is TGTGCCATCAGTGAGCAGACAGGGGGCGATTCACCCCTCCACTTT. This chain links TRBV10-3 with TRBJ1-6, with 10 nucleotides matching TRBD1. J gave up 8 bases and V 2 bases, and 3 bases lay outside the gene matches. Germline V CDR1 and CDR2: ENHRY, SYGVKD. The CDR3 contains 15 residues.

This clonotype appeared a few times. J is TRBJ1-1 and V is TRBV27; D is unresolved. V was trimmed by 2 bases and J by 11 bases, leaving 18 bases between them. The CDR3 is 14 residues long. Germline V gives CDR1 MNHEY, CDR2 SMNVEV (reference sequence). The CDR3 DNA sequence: TGTGCCAGCAGTTTAACCTCCCAGGCCGAGAAGGCTTTCTTT. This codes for CASSLTSQAEKAFF.

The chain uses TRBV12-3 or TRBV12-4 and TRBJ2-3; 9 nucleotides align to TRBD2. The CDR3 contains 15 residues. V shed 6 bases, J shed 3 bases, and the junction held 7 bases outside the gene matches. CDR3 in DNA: TGTGCCAGCAGATTTGGGACTAGCCCTACAGATACGCAGTATTTT. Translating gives CASRFGTSPTDTQYF.